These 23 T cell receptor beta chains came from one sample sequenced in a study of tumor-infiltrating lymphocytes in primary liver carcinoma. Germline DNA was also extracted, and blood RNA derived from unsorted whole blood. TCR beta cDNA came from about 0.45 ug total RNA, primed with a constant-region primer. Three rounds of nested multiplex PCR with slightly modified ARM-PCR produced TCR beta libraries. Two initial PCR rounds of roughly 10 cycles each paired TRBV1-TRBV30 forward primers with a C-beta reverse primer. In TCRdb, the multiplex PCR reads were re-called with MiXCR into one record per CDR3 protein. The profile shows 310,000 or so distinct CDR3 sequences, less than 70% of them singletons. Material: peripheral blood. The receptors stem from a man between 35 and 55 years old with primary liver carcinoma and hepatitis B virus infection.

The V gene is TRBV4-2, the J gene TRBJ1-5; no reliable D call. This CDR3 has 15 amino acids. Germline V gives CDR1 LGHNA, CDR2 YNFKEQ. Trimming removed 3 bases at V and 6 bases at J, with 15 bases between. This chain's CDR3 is CASSQVATACQPQHF. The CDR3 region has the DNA TGTGCCAGCAGCCAGGTGGCGACGGCGTGTCAGCCCCAGCATTTT.

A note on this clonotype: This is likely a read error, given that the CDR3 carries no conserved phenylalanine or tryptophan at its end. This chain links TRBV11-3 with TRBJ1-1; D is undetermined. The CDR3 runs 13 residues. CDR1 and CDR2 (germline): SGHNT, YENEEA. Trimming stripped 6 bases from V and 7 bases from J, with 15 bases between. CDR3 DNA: TGTGCCAGCAGTCGAACTCTACGTGGTGAAGCTTTCTAT. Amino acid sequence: CASSRTLRGEAFY.

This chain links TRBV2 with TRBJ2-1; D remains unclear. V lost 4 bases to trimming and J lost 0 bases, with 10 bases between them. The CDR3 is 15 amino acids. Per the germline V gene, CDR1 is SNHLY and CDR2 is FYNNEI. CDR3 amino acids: CASSVGSDSYNEQFF. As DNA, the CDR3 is TGTGCCAGCAGTGTCGGCAGCGACTCCTACAATGAGCAGTTCTTC.

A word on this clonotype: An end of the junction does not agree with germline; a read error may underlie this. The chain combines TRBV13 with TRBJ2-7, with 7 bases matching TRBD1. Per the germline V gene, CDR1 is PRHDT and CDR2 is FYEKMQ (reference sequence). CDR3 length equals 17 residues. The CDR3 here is CASSLGGTEVFPYGQYF. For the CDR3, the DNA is TGTGCCAGCAGCTTAGGTGGGACAGAAGTGTTCCCCTACGGGCAGTACTTC.

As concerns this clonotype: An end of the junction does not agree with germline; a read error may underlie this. This CDR3 reads CASGLTSGVYERYF. The CDR3 region has the DNA TGTGCCAGCGGATTGACTAGCGGGGTCTACGAGCGGTACTTC. This chain joins TRBV6-1 and TRBJ2-7; TRBD2 matches at 11 bases. CDR1 MNHNS and CDR2 SASEGT come from the germline V gene. The CDR3 covers 14 residues.

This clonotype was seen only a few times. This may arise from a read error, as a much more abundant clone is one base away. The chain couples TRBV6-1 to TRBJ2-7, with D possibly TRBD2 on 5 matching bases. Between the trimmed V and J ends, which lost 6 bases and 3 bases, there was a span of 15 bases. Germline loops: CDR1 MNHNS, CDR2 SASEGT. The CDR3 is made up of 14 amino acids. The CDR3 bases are TGTGCCAGCAGCGAAATAACTAGGGACTACGAGCAGTACTTC. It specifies CASSEITRDYEQYF.

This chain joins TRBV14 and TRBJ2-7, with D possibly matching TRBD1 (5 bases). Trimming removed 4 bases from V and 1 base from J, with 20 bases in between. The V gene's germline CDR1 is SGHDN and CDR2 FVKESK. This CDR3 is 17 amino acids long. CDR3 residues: CASSPTTLSTASYEQYF. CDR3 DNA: TGTGCCAGCAGCCCAACTACCCTTTCGACAGCTTCCTACGAGCAGTACTTC.

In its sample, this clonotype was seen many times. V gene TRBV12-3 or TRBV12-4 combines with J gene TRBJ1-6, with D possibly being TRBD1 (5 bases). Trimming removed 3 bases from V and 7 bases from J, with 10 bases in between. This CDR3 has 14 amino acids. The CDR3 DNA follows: TGTGCCAGCAGTTTGAACAGGATGAATTCACCCCTCCACTTT. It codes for CASSLNRMNSPLHF.

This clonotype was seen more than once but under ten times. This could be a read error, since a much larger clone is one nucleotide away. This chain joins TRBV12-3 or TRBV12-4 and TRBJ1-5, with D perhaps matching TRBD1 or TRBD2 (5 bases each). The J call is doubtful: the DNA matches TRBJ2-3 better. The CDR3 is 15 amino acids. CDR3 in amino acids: CASSPAGRVDQPQYF. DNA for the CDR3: TGTGCCAGCAGTCCCGCGGGCAGGGTGGATCAGCCCCAGTATTTT.

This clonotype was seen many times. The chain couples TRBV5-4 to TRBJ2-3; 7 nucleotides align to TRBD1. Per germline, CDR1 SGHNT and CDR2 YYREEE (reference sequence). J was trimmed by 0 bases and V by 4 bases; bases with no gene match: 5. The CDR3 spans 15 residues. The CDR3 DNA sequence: TGTGCCAGCAGCGTATCGGGACAGAGCACAGATACGCAGTATTTT. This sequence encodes CASSVSGQSTDTQYF.

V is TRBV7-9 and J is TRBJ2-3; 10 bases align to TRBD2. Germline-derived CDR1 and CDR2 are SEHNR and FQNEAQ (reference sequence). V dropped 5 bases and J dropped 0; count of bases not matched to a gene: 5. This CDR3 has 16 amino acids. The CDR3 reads CASSPGTSDSTDTQYF. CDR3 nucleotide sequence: TGTGCCAGCAGCCCCGGGACTAGCGATAGCACAGATACGCAGTATTTT.

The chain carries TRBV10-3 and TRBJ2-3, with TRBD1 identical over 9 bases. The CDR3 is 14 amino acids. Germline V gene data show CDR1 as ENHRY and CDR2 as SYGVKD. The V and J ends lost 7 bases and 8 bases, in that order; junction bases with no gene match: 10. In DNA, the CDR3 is TGTGCCATCATGAAGGACAGGGGAACGGGTACGCAGTATTTT. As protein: CAIMKDRGTGTQYF.

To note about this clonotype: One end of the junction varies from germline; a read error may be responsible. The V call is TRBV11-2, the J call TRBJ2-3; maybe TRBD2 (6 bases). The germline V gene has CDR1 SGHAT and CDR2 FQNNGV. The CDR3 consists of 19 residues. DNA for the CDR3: TGTGCCAGTAGCTTAGATCTAATGGCTAGTGGGGGGAGGACAAATACGCAGTATTTT. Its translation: CASSLDLMASGGRTNTQYF.

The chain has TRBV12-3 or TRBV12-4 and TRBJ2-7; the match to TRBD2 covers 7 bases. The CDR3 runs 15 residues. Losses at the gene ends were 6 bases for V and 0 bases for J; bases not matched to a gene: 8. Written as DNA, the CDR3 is TGTGCCAGCAGACCCCAGCTAGCGGTCTCCTACGAGCAGTACTTC. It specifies CASRPQLAVSYEQYF.

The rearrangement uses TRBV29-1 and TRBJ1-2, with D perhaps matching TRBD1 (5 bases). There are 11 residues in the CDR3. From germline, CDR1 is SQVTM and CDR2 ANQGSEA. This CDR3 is CSIDGGYGYTF. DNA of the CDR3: TGCAGTATTGATGGGGGATATGGCTACACCTTC.

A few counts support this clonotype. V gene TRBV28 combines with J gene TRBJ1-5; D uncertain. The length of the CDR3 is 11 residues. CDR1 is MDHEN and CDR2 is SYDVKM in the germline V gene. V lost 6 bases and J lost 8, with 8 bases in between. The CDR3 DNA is TGTGCCAGCAGCTCAGACAAGCCCCAGCATTTT. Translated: CASSSDKPQHF. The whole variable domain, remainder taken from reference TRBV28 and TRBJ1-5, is DVKVTQSSRYLVKRTGEKVFLECVQDMDHENMFWYRQDPGLGLRLIYFSYDVKMKEKGDIPEGYSVSREKKERFSLILESASTNQTSMYLCASSSDKPQHFGDGTRLSIL.

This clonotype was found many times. This chain's CDR3 is CASSDPPQSNQPQHF. The CDR3 nucleotides read TGTGCCAGCAGTGACCCTCCGCAGAGCAATCAGCCCCAGCATTTT. The chain combines TRBV6-2 or TRBV6-3 with TRBJ1-5; no reliable D call. Trimming pared 5 bases from V and 1 base from J, leaving 12 bases between. The CDR3 contains 15 residues. CDR1 is MNHEY and CDR2 is SVGEGT in the germline V gene.

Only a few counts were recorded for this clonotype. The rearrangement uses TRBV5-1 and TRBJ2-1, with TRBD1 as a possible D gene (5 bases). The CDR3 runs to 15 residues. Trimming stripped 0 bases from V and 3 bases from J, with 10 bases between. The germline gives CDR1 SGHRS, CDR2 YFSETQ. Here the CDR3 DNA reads TGCGCCAGCAGCTTGGAAGGGGCCTACTACAATGAGCAGTTCTTC. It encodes CASSLEGAYYNEQFF.

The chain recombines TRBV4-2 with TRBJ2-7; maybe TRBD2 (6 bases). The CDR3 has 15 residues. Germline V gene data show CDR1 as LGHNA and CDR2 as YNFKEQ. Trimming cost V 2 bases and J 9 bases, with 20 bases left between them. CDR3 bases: TGTGCCAGCAGCCAACAATGGACTACCAGCCTGGGGCAGTACTTC. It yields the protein CASSQQWTTSLGQYF.

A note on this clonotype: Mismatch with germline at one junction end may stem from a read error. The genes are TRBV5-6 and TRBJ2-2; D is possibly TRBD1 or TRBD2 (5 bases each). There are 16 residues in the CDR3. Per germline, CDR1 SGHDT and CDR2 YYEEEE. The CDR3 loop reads CASSPRQRFNTGELFF. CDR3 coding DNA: TGTGCCAGCAGCCCAAGACAGAGATTTAACACCGGGGAACTGTTTTTT.

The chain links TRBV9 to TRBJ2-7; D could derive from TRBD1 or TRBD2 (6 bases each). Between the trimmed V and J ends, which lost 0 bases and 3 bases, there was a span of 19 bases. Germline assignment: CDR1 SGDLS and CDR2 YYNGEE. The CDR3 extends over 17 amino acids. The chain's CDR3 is CASSVGDSLGGIYEQYF. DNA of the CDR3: TGTGCCAGCAGCGTAGGGGACTCCTTAGGGGGGATCTACGAGCAGTACTTC.

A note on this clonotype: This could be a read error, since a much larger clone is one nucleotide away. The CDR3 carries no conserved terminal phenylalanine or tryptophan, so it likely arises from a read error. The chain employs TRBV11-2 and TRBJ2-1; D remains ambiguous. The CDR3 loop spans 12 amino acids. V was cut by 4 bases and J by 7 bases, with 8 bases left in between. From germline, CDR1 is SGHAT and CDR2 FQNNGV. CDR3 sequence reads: CASSYLGNEQFL. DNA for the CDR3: TGTGCCAGCAGCTATTTGGGGAATGAGCAGTTCCTC.

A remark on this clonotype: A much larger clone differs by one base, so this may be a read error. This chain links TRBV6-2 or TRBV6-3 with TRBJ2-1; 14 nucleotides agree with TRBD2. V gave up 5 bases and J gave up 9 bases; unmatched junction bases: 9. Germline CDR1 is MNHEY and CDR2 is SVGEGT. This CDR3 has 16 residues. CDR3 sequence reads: CASSEWTSGRPTEQFF. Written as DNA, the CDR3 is TGTGCCAGCAGTGAATGGACTAGCGGGAGGCCCACTGAGCAGTTCTTC.